The T cell receptor beta chain under discussion was sequenced for a study of CD8 T cells in ankylosing spondylitis. Study-level results: Apparently characteristic of ankylosing spondylitis blood was a TCR beta motif (eight highly homologous variants).

Trimming cost V 1 base and J 1 base, with 13 bases left between them. Germline V gives CDR1 SGHTA, CDR2 FQGNSA. This CDR3 is built from 16 residues. Details on this clonotype: Its specificity is not known.

TCRdb re-called the 5' RACE reads with MiXCR, one entry per CDR3 protein. The data show about 92,000 distinct CDR3 sequences, about 8.1% seen once. Sequenced sample: blood, either unsorted or a sorted T cell fraction (not recorded which). The clonotype was recovered from a male donor with ankylosing spondylitis or in good health (not recorded which). The J gene is TRBJ2-5, the V gene TRBV7-2; D may match TRBD1 or TRBD2 (6 bases each). The DNA for the CDR3 is TGTGCCAGCAGCTTAGGTGGGGGGCAGACCCAAGAGACCCAGTACTTC. Protein sequence: CASSLGGGQTQETQYF.